These T cell receptor beta chains were read from a single sample in a study of blood T cell repertoires in COVID-19. The table came from immunoSEQ multiplex PCR; TCRdb's copy has only in-frame clones and leaves some out. This sample has approximately 400,000 clones; 81% occur once, and the top ten carry under 1.2%. The sample taken for sequencing was peripheral blood. Source of these receptors: a human donor with acute or convalescent COVID-19. The donor label of this sample is uncertain. The CDR3 runs from the conserved cysteine through the conserved F or W. A D gene is named only where the DNA matches it firmly. Clone size is shown for a subset of rows, as once, few, many or a class of expanded clone.

>.|.|TRBV2|TRBJ1-6
CASSAKSPLHF
TGTGCCAGCAGTGCCAAATCACCCCTCCACTTT
>.|.|TRBV2|TRBJ2-1
CASSSVPRGGSNEQFF
TGTGCCAGCAGTTCGGTCCCAAGAGGGGGAAGCAATGAGCAGTTCTTC
>.|TRBD1|TRBV28|TRBJ1-5
CASRAGTGGNQPQHF
TGTGCCAGCCGAGCCGGGACAGGAGGGAATCAGCCCCAGCATTTT
>.|.|TRBV25-1|TRBJ1-1
CASSDSPGVGAEAFF
TGTGCCAGCAGTGACTCACCAGGGGTCGGCGCTGAAGCTTTCTTT
>once|.|TRBV3-1/TRBV3-2|TRBJ1-6
CASSQPRRRGSYNSPLHF
TGTGCCAGCAGCCAGCCCCGAAGAAGGGGCTCCTATAATTCACCCCTCCACTTT
>once|.|TRBV6-1|TRBJ1-5
CASSEPRTASNQPQHF
TGTGCCAGCAGTGAACCTAGGACAGCTAGCAATCAGCCCCAGCATTTT
>.|.|TRBV10-3|TRBJ1-3
CAISELPGQSHGWGNTIYF
TGTGCCATCAGTGAACTCCCGGGACAAAGTCACGGGTGGGGAAACACCATATATTTT
>.|.|TRBV9|TRBJ1-5
CASSVDLGGNQPQHF
TGTGCCAGCAGCGTAGATCTGGGCGGCAATCAGCCCCAGCATTTT
>.|.|TRBV6-5|TRBJ1-1
CASTKFQENTEAFF
TGTGCCAGCACTAAGTTCCAGGAGAACACTGAAGCTTTCTTT
>.|.|TRBV19|TRBJ2-1
CASSSLLLGGGSNEQFF
TGTGCCAGTAGCTCTCTTCTGCTTGGGGGGGGCTCCAATGAGCAGTTCTTC
>.|.|TRBV3-1/TRBV3-2|TRBJ2-1
CASSQGRLRGEQFF
TGTGCCAGCAGCCAAGGAAGGTTGCGAGGTGAGCAGTTCTTC
>.|TRBD2|TRBV6-5|TRBJ2-7
CASSYSVLAGYGEQYF
TGTGCCAGCAGTTACTCTGTCCTAGCGGGATACGGAGAGCAGTACTTC
>once|.|TRBV9|TRBJ2-7
CASSVEETVPTEQYF
TGTGCCAGCAGCGTAGAGGAGACAGTTCCCACCGAGCAGTACTTC
>.|.|TRBV6-5|TRBJ1-4
CASSYSGDEKLFF
TGTGCCAGCAGTTATTCGGGTGATGAAAAACTGTTTTTT
>.|.|TRBV5-1|TRBJ1-6
CASSLEAGISSPLHF
TGCGCCAGCAGCTTGGAAGCGGGGATCTCTTCACCCCTCCACTTT
>.|.|TRBV28|TRBJ1-5
CAAGGPWQPQHF
TGTGCCGCCGGGGGGCCATGGCAGCCCCAGCATTTT
>.|.|TRBV18|TRBJ1-3
CASSPRDSGNTIYF
TGTGCCAGCTCGCCGAGGGACTCTGGAAACACCATATATTTT
>.|.|TRBV4-1|TRBJ1-3
CASSDRDILSSGNTIYF
TGCGCCAGCAGCGATCGGGACATCCTTAGCTCTGGAAACACCATATATTTT
>once|.|TRBV28|TRBJ2-7
CASSLNLPGRGYEQYF
TGTGCCAGCAGTTTGAATCTCCCAGGAAGGGGCTACGAGCAGTACTTC
>.|TRBD1|TRBV5-8|TRBJ1-6
CASSLKVGQGKGVHSPLHF
TGTGCCAGCAGCTTGAAGGTCGGACAGGGGAAGGGTGTTCACTCACCCCTCCACTTT
>.|TRBD2|TRBV30|TRBJ2-1
CAWNAVAGGFGEQFF
TGTGCCTGGAACGCCGTTGCGGGGGGGTTTGGTGAGCAGTTCTTC
>.|TRBD2|TRBV10-3|TRBJ2-1
CAISGTSGTKQFF
TGTGCCATCAGTGGCACTAGCGGGACAAAGCAGTTCTTC
>.|.|TRBV7-8|TRBJ2-5
CASRWTVQETQYF
TGTGCCAGCCGATGGACAGTTCAAGAGACCCAGTACTTC
>.|.|TRBV7-9|TRBJ1-2
CASSSIDRLNYGYTF
TGTGCCAGCAGCTCGATCGACAGACTTAACTATGGCTACACCTTC
>few|TRBD2|TRBV27|TRBJ2-1
CASSLRLRGSSYNEQFF
TGTGCCAGCAGTTTACGCCTCCGCGGGAGTAGTTACAATGAGCAGTTCTTC
>.|TRBD1|TRBV29-1|TRBJ1-1
CSAGRTGSTEAFF
TGCAGCGCCGGAAGGACAGGGAGCACTGAAGCTTTCTTT
>once|.|TRBV12-3/TRBV12-4|TRBJ2-7
CASSRDYKEQYF
TGTGCCAGCAGCCGCGACTACAAGGAGCAGTACTTC
>.|TRBD1|TRBV23-1|TRBJ2-1
CASSANPGTGFHNEQFF
TGCGCCAGCAGTGCAAACCCCGGGACAGGGTTTCACAATGAGCAGTTCTTC
>.|TRBD1|TRBV5-1|TRBJ1-3
CASSQAPTGTWTGRAGNTIYF
TGCGCCAGCAGCCAAGCACCGACTGGAACCTGGACAGGGAGGGCTGGAAACACCATATATTTT
>.|TRBD2|TRBV24-1|TRBJ2-2
CATSGGSGGITGELFF
TGTGCCACCAGTGGTGGAAGCGGGGGAATCACCGGGGAGCTGTTTTTT
>.|.|TRBV7-8|TRBJ1-1
CASSFKRESEAFF
TGTGCCAGCAGCTTTAAGAGGGAATCTGAAGCTTTCTTT
>.|TRBD1|TRBV28|TRBJ1-4
CASSLSDRGEKLFF
TGTGCCAGCAGTTTATCCGACAGGGGAGAAAAACTGTTTTTT
>many|TRBD2|TRBV5-8|TRBJ2-1
CASSLGLAGGDEQFF
TGTGCCAGCAGCTTGGGCCTAGCGGGGGGGGATGAGCAGTTCTTC